Sequencing of this T cell receptor (beta chain) was carried out in a study of cytomegalovirus exposure and HLA in healthy donors (dated by TCRdb to the late 2010s). Context from the whole study: An earlier analysis of roughly 630 of the donors reported 250 to 300 Gb of sequence data and more than 90 million unique TCR beta sequences from about 179 million T cells. An early release that covered about 600 HLA-typed donors contained approximately 320 gigabases of sequencing data and 75 million to 100 million unique TCR sequences. Of the approximately 400 genotyped donors, approximately 82% fell in the genetic ancestry cluster associated with self-reported Caucasian donors. The study aimed to test whether cataloging public T cell receptors could reveal signatures of past pathogen exposure. The T cell repertoires of 670 or so subjects were profiled by immunosequencing and related to cytomegalovirus serostatus. A separate validation cohort of roughly 130 different subjects was used in addition to the approximately 700-subject first cohort. High-throughput TCR immunosequencing, statistical association of individual TCRs with disease status, and machine learning were combined to predict cytomegalovirus infection status. A later analysis re-analyzed previously published TCR beta repertoires from 666 donors and added high-resolution HLA genotyping to study TCR occurrence patterns. The later analysis used no new phenotypic data to find candidate immune exposures, relying instead on TCR beta sequences and their occurrence across donors. An earlier analysis of 450 to 750 of the donors used high-throughput TCR beta sequencing to judge whether each TCR beta V gene segment behaved as functional or pseudogenic. Donor age, sex, ethnicity and CMV serostatus were compiled alongside the repertoire data. Genome-wide SNP genotypes for about 55% of the 666 donors were used in a later genetic analysis, which treated that subset as a discovery cohort. Every repertoire in the discovery cohort had been generated on one and the same sequencing platform. Both class I and class II loci were covered by HLA typing, at four-digit resolution. Typing coverage differed by locus: A, B, C, DRB1 and DQB1 were typed in roughly 620-640 donors, DQA1 in about 560, DPA1 in nearly 610, and DPB1 in 472. Roughly five DR-DQ haplotypes were treated as single units for association and clustering because of strong linkage in the cohort. Among over 350 genotyped donors of the cohort, an average of about 240,000 unique TCR beta nucleotide sequences were sequenced per donor, roughly a sixth of them non-productive. What the authors observed across the whole study: The classifier was reported to diagnose cytomegalovirus status with high specificity and sensitivity in both the original cohort and the validation cohort. A later analysis found that HLA-associated TCR beta chains were more clonally expanded and had lower generation probabilities than equally common non-associated chains. In an earlier analysis of fewer than 750 of the donors, most TCR beta V segments were observed in productive rearrangements about 90% or about 30% of the time, broadly matching IMGT annotations. A total of 150 or so TCR beta chains were listed by the study as associated with cytomegalovirus. Immune exposure information for the cohort was limited to CMV serostatus. A later analysis found that most CMV-associated TCR beta chains appeared HLA-restricted, with HLA associations seemingly driven largely by CMV exposure. Strong co-occurrence of HLA alleles, especially DR and DQ, made assigning TCR associations to individual alleles difficult. A later analysis associated 16,951 TCR beta sequences with specific HLA alleles at a false discovery rate of 0.05. According to the authors, the approach could potentially be generalized to other disease states and immunological phenotypes. The earlier analysis of a few hundred of the donors excluded some 15 rarely observed V segments, including chromosome 9 orphons, because counts were too low. Most TCR sequences were observed very rarely across donors, whereas some public TCRs were present in many individuals. HLA typing was unavailable for some donors at each locus, so association tests used only the typed subset. A few of the identified cytomegalovirus-associated TCR beta chains were confirmed in vitro to be specific for cytomegalovirus antigens. In a later genetic analysis, fewer N-insertions in productive TCRs were reported among donors in an Asian-associated ancestry cluster than the roughly 700-donor mean. Linkage disequilibrium might explain the correlated functional status among segregating V segments, but an unknown experimental factor could not be ruled out. A further reported finding was that TCR beta sequences accurately predicted the HLA-A and HLA-B alleles for most subjects in the first cohort. In this cohort, only TCR beta chains were sequenced, and detectable features were limited by the absence of alpha or paired-chain data. A cluster of highly shared sequence variants was judged likely to represent a technical artifact of the sequencing pipeline. According to a later analysis, parvovirus B19, influenza, CMV and Epstein-Barr virus appeared linked to several top co-occurrence clusters. In a later analysis, the rate of TCR association differed among HLA loci, with DRB1 alleles having the most associated TCRs and HLA-C alleles having the fewest. Presence/absence analyses assumed roughly uniform sequencing depth across donors, an assumption that may not hold. An association between a missense DCLRE1C variant and V-gene and J-gene trimming of TCR beta chains was found in a later genetic analysis and replicated in an independent cohort.

The cohort was made up of approximately 670 healthy bone marrow donors. At the time of sampling, every cohort member was nominally healthy, though immune exposures that went unrecorded were likely present. Of the approximately 670 cohort members, roughly 290 had a positive CMV serostatus and approximately 370 had a negative one, while no CMV serostatus was recorded for the donor. A peripheral blood sample was collected from each donor, and TCR beta sequencing was performed on peripheral blood mononuclear cells. Genomic DNA extraction from the blood cell samples was performed with the Qiagen DNeasy Blood Extraction Kit. In the case of this clone: Its antigen is unknown. No base qualities exist here, and no much larger clone lies one base off it.

Library preparation was by the immunoSEQ multiplex PCR assay. For the multiplex PCR, a mixture combining 60 forward primers for TCR Vbeta segments and 13 reverse primers for TCR Jbeta segments was used. A multiplex PCR assay on genomic DNA amplified the CDR3 region of rearranged TCR beta genes. On the Illumina HiSeq System, the amplified TCR beta libraries were sequenced as 87-base-pair reads. The authors' analysis ran thus. A later analysis counted tens of millions of unique TCR beta chains across the 640 or so repertoires, and roughly 11 million of these chains were shared by at least two donors. A nearest-neighbor algorithm error-corrected the raw reads and collapsed the reads into unique sequences, merging closely related sequences to remove PCR and sequencing errors. CDR3 sequences were aligned to IMGT reference sequences to assign V, D and J gene segments. For a sequence to be retained, a match of at least six nucleotides to both a V gene segment and a J gene segment was required. A rearrangement counted as productive if the CDR3 had no stop codons and remained in frame with V and J, and every other rearrangement counted as non-productive. Following IMGT convention, CDR3 was defined as the stretch from the second conserved V-encoded cysteine up to the conserved J-encoded phenylalanine. The earlier analysis of about 590 of the donors excluded sequences that lacked an unambiguous match to a single V gene segment. An earlier analysis of some 500 of the donors classified V segments as functional when productive rearrangements were above 56.7% and as segregating when the standard deviation between donors was above 5%. To diagnose cytomegalovirus status from the catalog of TCR beta chain sequences, a statistical classification framework was built. In a later analysis, V and J genes were assigned by comparing TCR nucleotide sequences against IMGT/GENE-DB human TR gene sequences. Using the TCRdist pipeline, a later analysis assigned CDR3 sequences along with most-parsimonious VDJ recombination scenarios. A later analysis defined each TCR beta chain by its CDR3 amino acid sequence plus V-gene family, and excluded reads lacking a unique V-gene family. A later analysis removed 550 to 650 highly shared, low-generation-probability nucleotide sequences to deal with suspected cross-contamination and a sequencing artifact. In a later analysis, a clonal expansion index was calculated for each public chain from normalized within-repertoire ranks of inferred template counts. In a later analysis, generation probabilities were computed with a VDJ recombination model fitted to out-of-frame rearrangements, and the resulting probabilities were checked against IGoR. A later analysis scored TCR-TCR, TCR-HLA and TCR-CMV co-occurrence with hypergeometric tests, applying a repertoire-size bias correction to TCR pairs. A later analysis estimated false discovery rates by permuting HLA or CMV assignments 20 times. In a later analysis, co-occurring TCRs were grouped using DBSCAN, and TCRdist sequence similarity was added for clustering within HLA-allele-positive subsets. Co-occurrence clustering excluded repertoires with fewer than 30,000 or more than 120,000 public chains, plus five with anomalous nucleotide sharing. The clones in this table, taken by TCRdb from immuneACCESS, are in-frame only. Not every clone is retained; where verified, under half of the shortfall comes from an unresolved V gene, and the cause of the rest is unknown. The V and J calls and clone size were taken over from that table, and D and trimming were inferred from the DNA. Counted in this sample were around 98,000 clones; around three quarters of them appeared once. The ten largest clones add up to 6.5% to 8.5% of the sample.

The TCR was taken from a human donor in good health. The sample taken for sequencing was PBMCs.

The CDR3 is CASSSQENTEAFF. The nucleotides are TGTGCCAGCAGCTCACAAGAGAACACTGAAGCTTTCTTT. This sequence uses TRBV7-6 and TRBJ1-1; the D gene is unclear. The CDR3 sequence holds 13 residues, the cysteine and phenylalanine included. Kept here is only the CDR3 DNA, which spans 39 bases and is read in frame from base 1. V is cut by 4 bases and J by 1 base, and the space between the germline ends is 7 bases. The CDR1 and CDR2 encoded by the germline V gene are SGHVS and FNYEAQ.